This paragraph covers one TCR beta chain sequence. Its antigen is still unknown. The sample belongs to a study of T cell repertoires in cytomegalovirus infection. On the study more broadly: Recently identified HLA-C-restricted and well-studied HLA-B-restricted CMV epitopes were used. Carrying CMV and the relevant HLA type showed in public TCR beta signatures.

TCRdb called the reads again in MiXCR, with one record for every CDR3 protein. The sample yields 650,000 to 900,000 distinct CDR3 sequences, about 33% seen once. General study points: Of the TCR beta families, the public ones yielded a cumulative frequency that identified carriers of CMV plus the relevant HLA. What dominated the ex vivo response were HLA-C-restricted CMV-specific TCR beta clonotypes.

This clonotype originated in a human donor in good health (CMV status not recorded). Some clones in this sample may be carry-over from other donors' samples. Sequencing used cultured CD8+ T cells from PBMCs, obtained from culture after CMV antigen stimulation.

CDR3 amino acids: CAISEPTHNEQFF. The CDR3 nucleotides are TGTGCCATCAGTGAGCCGACTCACAATGAGCAGTTCTTC. This chain uses TRBV10-3 with TRBJ2-1; no clear D. V lost 2 bases and J lost 5, with 7 bases in between. The germline V gene encodes CDR1 ENHRY and CDR2 SYGVKD. The CDR3 is 13 amino acids.